This is a list of T cell receptor beta chains from one sample in a study of shared clonotypes between healthy human individuals. Sequencing was performed with immunoSEQ multiplex PCR; in TCRdb, only in-frame clones are kept and a portion is missing. The sample contains about 1,900,000 clones, just under 95% of which appear only once. Sequencing was done on a sample of naive CD8+ T cells sorted from blood. Receptors originate from a man between 18 and 35 years old in good health. Each CDR3 is given with its conserved first and last residue. A D gene is named only where the DNA matches it firmly. The size field is filled for only some rows; it gives once, few, many or a size class.

j_call v_call clone_size d_call cdr3_nt cdr3_aa
TRBJ1-1 TRBV27 NA NA TGTGCCAGCAGGGCGGGGCAGAACACTGAAGCTTTCTTT CASRAGQNTEAFF
TRBJ2-5 TRBV6-1 NA TRBD2 TGTGCCAGCAGTGAAGACCCGTGGGTAGCGGGGGCAGAAGAGACCCAGTACTTC CASSEDPWVAGAEETQYF
TRBJ1-2 TRBV5-4 NA TRBD1 TGTGCCAGCAGCGAGATGAACAGGGGTGACTATGGCTACACCTTC CASSEMNRGDYGYTF
TRBJ2-7 TRBV7-9 NA NA TGTGCCAGCAGCCCCCCCCGGGGGGCTTCCGACTACGAGCAGTACTTC CASSPPRGASDYEQYF
TRBJ2-1 TRBV7-9 NA NA TGTGCCAGCAGCTTAGCGAAAACTGGACTATTAGACGAGCAGTTCTTC CASSLAKTGLLDEQFF
TRBJ2-5 TRBV6-1 NA NA TGTGCCAGCAGTCCGGGGATCAGGGACCAAGAGACCCAGTACTTC CASSPGIRDQETQYF
TRBJ1-4 TRBV6-6 NA TRBD1 TGTGCCAGCAGTTCCACCGGGCAGGGGGGAGAAAAACTGTTTTTT CASSSTGQGGEKLFF
TRBJ2-7 TRBV5-6 NA NA TGTGCCAGCAGCGGGACTGGGAGGGAGCAGTACTTC CASSGTGREQYF
TRBJ1-3 TRBV28 NA TRBD1 TGTGCCAGCAGTTCGCTTGACAGGGGGGAGTCTGGAAACACCATATATTTT CASSSLDRGESGNTIYF
TRBJ2-7 TRBV18 NA NA TGTGCCAGCTCACTGGGGGCCAGGTACGAGCAGTACTTC CASSLGARYEQYF
TRBJ2-7 TRBV5-5 NA NA TGTGCCAGCAGCCTACCGGACCCCTTGGTGGAGCAGTACTTC CASSLPDPLVEQYF
TRBJ2-1 TRBV19 NA TRBD2 TGTGCCAGTAGGGGGCGGGAGATATACAATGAGCAGTTCTTC CASRGREIYNEQFF
TRBJ2-1 TRBV13 NA TRBD2 TGTGCCAGCAGCTTATTGGCTAGCGGGAGCCCCGAGGACAATGAGCAGTTCTTC CASSLLASGSPEDNEQFF
TRBJ1-1 TRBV28 NA NA TGTGCCAGCAGTGGGCTTATGAACACTGAAGCTTTCTTT CASSGLMNTEAFF
TRBJ1-1 TRBV30 once NA TGTGCCTGGCGGCCCTTGAACACTGAAGCTTTCTTT CAWRPLNTEAFF
TRBJ1-2 TRBV6-6 NA NA TGTGCCACGCTAATGGGGGATGGCTACACCTTC CATLMGDGYTF
TRBJ2-1 TRBV7-9 NA NA TGTGCCAGCAGCTTTGCGGCTAGCGAATACAATGAGCAGTTCTTC CASSFAASEYNEQFF
TRBJ1-1 TRBV20-1 NA TRBD1 TGCAGTGCTCGACAGGGTAAAGCTTTCTTT CSARQGKAFF
TRBJ1-1 TRBV5-8 NA TRBD1 TGTGCCAGCAGCTTGGAGTCAGGGGGCTGGAACACTGAAGCTTTCTTT CASSLESGGWNTEAFF
TRBJ2-3 TRBV9 NA TRBD1 TGTGCCAGCAGCGTAGGGGGACAGGGCTCAGATACGCAGTATTTT CASSVGGQGSDTQYF
TRBJ1-2 TRBV7-8 NA NA TGTGCCAGCAGCTTAGAGGTACAGCCCAGCGGGGATGGCTACACCTTC CASSLEVQPSGDGYTF
TRBJ2-7 TRBV5-5 NA NA TGTGCCAGCAGCCCGGGGGACAGAGAAACTTACGAGCAGTACTTC CASSPGDRETYEQYF
TRBJ2-7 TRBV13 NA TRBD2 TGTGCCAGCAGCGCTACTAGCGGGAGGGCCCTGGGACCCTACGAGCAGTACTTC CASSATSGRALGPYEQYF
TRBJ1-1 TRBV7-5 NA NA TGTGCCAGAAGCTTGACGCAGGGCCGGAACACTGAAGCTTTCTTT CARSLTQGRNTEAFF
TRBJ1-6 TRBV7-2 NA TRBD1 TGTGCCAGCAGCTTAACAGGGGTCTCCTATAATTCACCCCTCCACTTT CASSLTGVSYNSPLHF
TRBJ2-7 TRBV5-6 NA NA TGTGCCAGCAGCTTGATACGGGGCGAGCAGTACTTC CASSLIRGEQYF
TRBJ2-7 TRBV4-3 NA TRBD1 TGCGCCAGCAGCGAGGACAGGGAAGTCGACGAGCAGTACTTC CASSEDREVDEQYF
TRBJ2-7 TRBV4-1 once NA TGCGCCAGCAGCCACCGGGGGCAGAATTACGAGCAGTACTTC CASSHRGQNYEQYF
TRBJ1-2 TRBV5-6 NA NA TGTGCCAGCAGCCCAGGCGGGCCTCTCGGGGGCTACACCTTC CASSPGGPLGGYTF